Listed below are T cell receptor beta chains from one sample, sequenced in a study of blood T cell repertoires in COVID-19. Repertoires were generated with immunoSEQ multiplex PCR, while TCRdb's copy carries only in-frame clones and drops some. This sample has fewer than 250,000 clones, with approximately 79% found just once. The sequencing input was peripheral blood. Source of these receptors: a woman aged 45-65 years with acute or convalescent COVID-19. Each CDR3 is given with its conserved first and last residue. A D gene is named only where the DNA matches it firmly. Expanded clones get a size class; other rows say once, few or many, or leave the size out.

cdr3_aa: CASSFRGTLDNEQFF
cdr3_nt: TGTGCCAGCAGCTTTCGTGGGACTCTAGACAATGAGCAGTTCTTC
clone_size: NA
d_call: NA
v_call: TRBV6-2/TRBV6-3
j_call: TRBJ2-1

cdr3_aa: CAWKRQGAGTEAFF
cdr3_nt: TGTGCCTGGAAAAGACAGGGGGCAGGTACTGAAGCTTTCTTT
clone_size: NA
d_call: TRBD1
v_call: TRBV30
j_call: TRBJ1-1

cdr3_aa: CASSLGGQVTDTQYF
cdr3_nt: TGTGCCAGCAGCTTAGGGGGGCAGGTCACAGATACGCAGTATTTT
clone_size: NA
d_call: NA
v_call: TRBV11-2
j_call: TRBJ2-3

cdr3_aa: CASTAPNWQGNEQFF
cdr3_nt: TGTGCCAGCACCGCACCGAACTGGCAGGGCAATGAGCAGTTCTTC
clone_size: NA
d_call: NA
v_call: TRBV6-5
j_call: TRBJ2-1

cdr3_aa: CASRQGQVIAGYTF
cdr3_nt: TGTGCCAGCAGGCAGGGACAGGTGATAGCTGGCTACACCTTC
clone_size: NA
d_call: TRBD1
v_call: TRBV2
j_call: TRBJ1-2

cdr3_aa: CASSLGVRGSIDTQYF
cdr3_nt: TGTGCCAGCAGCTTAGGCGTCCGCGGGAGCATTGATACGCAGTATTTT
clone_size: NA
d_call: TRBD2
v_call: TRBV7-9
j_call: TRBJ2-3

cdr3_aa: CASSIDLGDSYEQYF
cdr3_nt: TGTGCCAGTAGTATAGATCTGGGGGACAGCTACGAGCAGTACTTC
clone_size: NA
d_call: TRBD1
v_call: TRBV19
j_call: TRBJ2-7

cdr3_aa: CASSQDYRGSPGYTF
cdr3_nt: TGCGCCAGCAGCCAGGACTACAGGGGGTCCCCTGGCTACACCTTC
clone_size: NA
d_call: TRBD1
v_call: TRBV4-3
j_call: TRBJ1-2

cdr3_aa: CASSDQGQENTEAFF
cdr3_nt: TGTGCCAGCAGTGATCAGGGACAGGAAAACACTGAAGCTTTCTTT
clone_size: NA
d_call: TRBD1
v_call: TRBV6-1
j_call: TRBJ1-1

cdr3_aa: CATGGREDNQPQHF
cdr3_nt: TGTGCCACCGGAGGCAGGGAGGACAATCAGCCCCAGCATTTT
clone_size: NA
d_call: NA
v_call: TRBV24-1
j_call: TRBJ1-5

cdr3_aa: CASSSDTETWEETQYF
cdr3_nt: TGTGCCAGCAGCTCCGACACCGAGACCTGGGAAGAGACCCAGTACTTC
clone_size: few
d_call: NA
v_call: TRBV7-6
j_call: TRBJ2-5

cdr3_aa: CAISPEGLAVYNEQFF
cdr3_nt: TGCGCCATCTCCCCGGAAGGACTAGCGGTCTACAATGAGCAGTTCTTC
clone_size: NA
d_call: TRBD2
v_call: TRBV10-1
j_call: TRBJ2-1

cdr3_aa: CASEPGGDYGYTF
cdr3_nt: TGTGCCAGCGAACCAGGGGGCGACTATGGCTACACCTTC
clone_size: NA
d_call: TRBD1
v_call: TRBV2
j_call: TRBJ1-2

cdr3_aa: CASSEGQGGDYGYTF
cdr3_nt: TGTGCCAGCAGCGAGGGACAGGGTGGCGACTATGGCTACACCTTC
clone_size: NA
d_call: TRBD1
v_call: TRBV5-6
j_call: TRBJ1-2

cdr3_aa: CASSQGSRGVYEQYF
cdr3_nt: TGTGCCAGCAGCCAAGGCTCCCGGGGGGTTTACGAGCAGTACTTC
clone_size: NA
d_call: TRBD2
v_call: TRBV3-1/TRBV3-2
j_call: TRBJ2-7

cdr3_aa: CASTPRQGAQETQYF
cdr3_nt: TGTGCCTCTACCCCCCGACAGGGGGCCCAAGAGACCCAGTACTTC
clone_size: NA
d_call: TRBD1
v_call: TRBV19
j_call: TRBJ2-5

cdr3_aa: CASILLTGNLHEQYF
cdr3_nt: TGTGCCAGCATCCTCTTGACAGGGAATCTCCACGAGCAGTACTTC
clone_size: once
d_call: TRBD1
v_call: TRBV7-9
j_call: TRBJ2-7

cdr3_aa: CASSAYPTGNEQFF
cdr3_nt: TGTGCCAGCAGCGCCTACCCGACAGGGAATGAGCAGTTCTTC
clone_size: NA
d_call: TRBD1
v_call: TRBV9
j_call: TRBJ2-1

cdr3_aa: CASTGTGFSNQPQHF
cdr3_nt: TGTGCCAGTACCGGGACAGGATTTAGCAATCAGCCCCAGCATTTT
clone_size: NA
d_call: TRBD1
v_call: TRBV19
j_call: TRBJ1-5

cdr3_aa: CASSTPSESPNTGELFF
cdr3_nt: TGTGCCAGCAGCACCCCTTCCGAGTCTCCGAACACCGGGGAGCTGTTTTTT
clone_size: NA
d_call: NA
v_call: TRBV7-6
j_call: TRBJ2-2

cdr3_aa: CASSKDTLPYEQYF
cdr3_nt: TGTGCCAGCAGCAAGGACACCTTACCCTACGAGCAGTACTTC
clone_size: NA
d_call: NA
v_call: TRBV7-2
j_call: TRBJ2-7

cdr3_aa: CASSGGSNQPQHF
cdr3_nt: TGTGCCAGCTCGGGAGGGAGCAATCAGCCCCAGCATTTT
clone_size: NA
d_call: NA
v_call: TRBV28
j_call: TRBJ1-5

cdr3_aa: CASTIQDLMNTEAFF
cdr3_nt: TGTGCCAGCACCATACAGGACCTCATGAACACTGAAGCTTTCTTT
clone_size: NA
d_call: NA
v_call: TRBV2
j_call: TRBJ1-1

cdr3_aa: CASSQGWGVDTIYF
cdr3_nt: TGCGCCAGCAGCCAAGGGTGGGGGGTGGACACCATATATTTT
clone_size: NA
d_call: NA
v_call: TRBV4-3
j_call: TRBJ1-3

cdr3_aa: CATSDHRTASNQPQHF
cdr3_nt: TGTGCCACCAGTGATCACCGGACAGCCAGCAATCAGCCCCAGCATTTT
clone_size: NA
d_call: NA
v_call: TRBV24-1
j_call: TRBJ1-5

cdr3_aa: CATSDLPGGEDPYEQYF
cdr3_nt: TGTGCCACCAGTGATCTCCCGGGGGGGGAGGATCCCTACGAGCAGTACTTC
clone_size: NA
d_call: TRBD2
v_call: TRBV24-1
j_call: TRBJ2-7

cdr3_aa: CASSYSRGARGYTF
cdr3_nt: TGTGCCAGCAGTTACTCGCGGGGGGCGAGAGGCTACACCTTC
clone_size: NA
d_call: NA
v_call: TRBV6-5
j_call: TRBJ1-2

cdr3_aa: CASSQDEGSRFYEQYF
cdr3_nt: TGCGCCAGCAGCCAAGATGAGGGATCGAGGTTCTACGAGCAGTACTTC
clone_size: NA
d_call: NA
v_call: TRBV4-3
j_call: TRBJ2-7

cdr3_aa: CASETGTFPMNTEAFF
cdr3_nt: TGCGCCAGCGAGACAGGGACCTTCCCCATGAACACTGAAGCTTTCTTT
clone_size: NA
d_call: TRBD1
v_call: TRBV5-1
j_call: TRBJ1-1

cdr3_aa: CASSPFRGGDTGELFF
cdr3_nt: TGTGCCAGCAGCCCTTTCCGGGGGGGGGACACCGGGGAGCTGTTTTTT
clone_size: NA
d_call: TRBD2
v_call: TRBV7-9
j_call: TRBJ2-2

cdr3_aa: CASSPTAQETQYF
cdr3_nt: TGTGCCAGCTCACCAACAGCCCAAGAGACCCAGTACTTC
clone_size: few
d_call: NA
v_call: TRBV18
j_call: TRBJ2-5

cdr3_aa: CASSARSSYEQYF
cdr3_nt: TGTGCCAGCTCGGCACGAAGCTCCTACGAGCAGTACTTC
clone_size: NA
d_call: NA
v_call: TRBV18
j_call: TRBJ2-7

cdr3_aa: CASSSRGGRGYNEQFF
cdr3_nt: TGTGCCAGCAGTTCCCGAGGTGGGAGGGGTTACAATGAGCAGTTCTTC
clone_size: NA
d_call: TRBD2
v_call: TRBV27
j_call: TRBJ2-1

cdr3_aa: CASSLEFGRANTF
cdr3_nt: TGTGCCAGCAGCTTAGAATTCGGCAGAGCGAACACCTTC
clone_size: once
d_call: NA
v_call: TRBV7-8
j_call: TRBJ1-2

cdr3_aa: CASSLLGQGINYGYTF
cdr3_nt: TGTGCCAGCAGCTTACTGGGACAGGGAATTAACTATGGCTACACCTTC
clone_size: NA
d_call: TRBD1
v_call: TRBV7-2
j_call: TRBJ1-2

cdr3_aa: CASSQYRDRSTIGNTIYF
cdr3_nt: TGTGCCAGCAGTCAGTATCGGGACAGGTCTACTATTGGAAACACCATATATTTT
clone_size: NA
d_call: TRBD1
v_call: TRBV7-9
j_call: TRBJ1-3

cdr3_aa: CASSQAGVNTEAFF
cdr3_nt: TGCGCCAGCAGCCAAGCGGGGGTGAACACTGAAGCTTTCTTT
clone_size: NA
d_call: NA
v_call: TRBV4-1
j_call: TRBJ1-1

cdr3_aa: CASSASPGQGNSPLHF
cdr3_nt: TGTGCCAGCAGCGCTAGTCCGGGACAGGGGAATTCACCCCTCCACTTT
clone_size: NA
d_call: TRBD1
v_call: TRBV6-4
j_call: TRBJ1-6

cdr3_aa: CASSLGLAGDQETQYF
cdr3_nt: TGTGCCAGCAGCTTAGGACTAGCGGGGGACCAAGAGACCCAGTACTTC
clone_size: NA
d_call: TRBD2
v_call: TRBV7-2
j_call: TRBJ2-5

cdr3_aa: CASSRLTPGESPLHF
cdr3_nt: TGTGCCAGCAGCCGACTGACTCCGGGGGAATCACCCCTCCACTTT
clone_size: NA
d_call: NA
v_call: TRBV6-5
j_call: TRBJ1-6

cdr3_aa: CASSLNEKLFF
cdr3_nt: TGTGCCAGCAGCCTGAATGAAAAACTGTTTTTT
clone_size: NA
d_call: NA
v_call: TRBV28
j_call: TRBJ1-4

cdr3_aa: CASSGSPGTYAGEQYF
cdr3_nt: TGCGCCAGCAGCGGCAGCCCCGGGACATATGCGGGCGAGCAGTACTTC
clone_size: NA
d_call: NA
v_call: TRBV5-1
j_call: TRBJ2-7

cdr3_aa: CASSPQGLSNQPQHF
cdr3_nt: TGTGCCAGCAGTCCGCAGGGGTTAAGCAATCAGCCCCAGCATTTT
clone_size: few
d_call: NA
v_call: TRBV28
j_call: TRBJ1-5

cdr3_aa: CASSEAGPTDTQYF
cdr3_nt: TGTGCCAGCAGTGAGGCGGGGCCCACAGATACGCAGTATTTT
clone_size: NA
d_call: NA
v_call: TRBV6-1
j_call: TRBJ2-3

cdr3_aa: CASSLGQLNTEAFF
cdr3_nt: TGTGCCAGCAGTTTGGGACAGTTGAACACTGAAGCTTTCTTT
clone_size: few
d_call: TRBD1
v_call: TRBV6-6
j_call: TRBJ1-1

cdr3_aa: CASSAQGKENEKLFF
cdr3_nt: TGTGCCAGCAGCGCCCAGGGGAAGGAAAATGAAAAACTGTTTTTT
clone_size: NA
d_call: NA
v_call: TRBV4-2
j_call: TRBJ1-4

cdr3_aa: CASSKEIMSTGVFNEQFF
cdr3_nt: TGTGCCAGCAGCAAAGAAATAATGAGCACCGGGGTCTTCAATGAGCAGTTCTTC
clone_size: NA
d_call: NA
v_call: TRBV21-1
j_call: TRBJ2-1

cdr3_aa: CASGAFKSSYNEQFF
cdr3_nt: TGTGCCAGCGGGGCCTTCAAGAGCTCCTACAATGAGCAGTTCTTC
clone_size: NA
d_call: NA
v_call: TRBV9
j_call: TRBJ2-1

cdr3_aa: CASSVEGSEQFF
cdr3_nt: TGTGCCAGCAGCGTAGAAGGGAGTGAGCAGTTCTTC
clone_size: NA
d_call: NA
v_call: TRBV9
j_call: TRBJ2-1

cdr3_aa: CASSMMGGLAYEQYF
cdr3_nt: TGTGCCAGCAGTATGATGGGGGGGTTAGCCTACGAGCAGTACTTC
clone_size: NA
d_call: TRBD2
v_call: TRBV6-5
j_call: TRBJ2-7